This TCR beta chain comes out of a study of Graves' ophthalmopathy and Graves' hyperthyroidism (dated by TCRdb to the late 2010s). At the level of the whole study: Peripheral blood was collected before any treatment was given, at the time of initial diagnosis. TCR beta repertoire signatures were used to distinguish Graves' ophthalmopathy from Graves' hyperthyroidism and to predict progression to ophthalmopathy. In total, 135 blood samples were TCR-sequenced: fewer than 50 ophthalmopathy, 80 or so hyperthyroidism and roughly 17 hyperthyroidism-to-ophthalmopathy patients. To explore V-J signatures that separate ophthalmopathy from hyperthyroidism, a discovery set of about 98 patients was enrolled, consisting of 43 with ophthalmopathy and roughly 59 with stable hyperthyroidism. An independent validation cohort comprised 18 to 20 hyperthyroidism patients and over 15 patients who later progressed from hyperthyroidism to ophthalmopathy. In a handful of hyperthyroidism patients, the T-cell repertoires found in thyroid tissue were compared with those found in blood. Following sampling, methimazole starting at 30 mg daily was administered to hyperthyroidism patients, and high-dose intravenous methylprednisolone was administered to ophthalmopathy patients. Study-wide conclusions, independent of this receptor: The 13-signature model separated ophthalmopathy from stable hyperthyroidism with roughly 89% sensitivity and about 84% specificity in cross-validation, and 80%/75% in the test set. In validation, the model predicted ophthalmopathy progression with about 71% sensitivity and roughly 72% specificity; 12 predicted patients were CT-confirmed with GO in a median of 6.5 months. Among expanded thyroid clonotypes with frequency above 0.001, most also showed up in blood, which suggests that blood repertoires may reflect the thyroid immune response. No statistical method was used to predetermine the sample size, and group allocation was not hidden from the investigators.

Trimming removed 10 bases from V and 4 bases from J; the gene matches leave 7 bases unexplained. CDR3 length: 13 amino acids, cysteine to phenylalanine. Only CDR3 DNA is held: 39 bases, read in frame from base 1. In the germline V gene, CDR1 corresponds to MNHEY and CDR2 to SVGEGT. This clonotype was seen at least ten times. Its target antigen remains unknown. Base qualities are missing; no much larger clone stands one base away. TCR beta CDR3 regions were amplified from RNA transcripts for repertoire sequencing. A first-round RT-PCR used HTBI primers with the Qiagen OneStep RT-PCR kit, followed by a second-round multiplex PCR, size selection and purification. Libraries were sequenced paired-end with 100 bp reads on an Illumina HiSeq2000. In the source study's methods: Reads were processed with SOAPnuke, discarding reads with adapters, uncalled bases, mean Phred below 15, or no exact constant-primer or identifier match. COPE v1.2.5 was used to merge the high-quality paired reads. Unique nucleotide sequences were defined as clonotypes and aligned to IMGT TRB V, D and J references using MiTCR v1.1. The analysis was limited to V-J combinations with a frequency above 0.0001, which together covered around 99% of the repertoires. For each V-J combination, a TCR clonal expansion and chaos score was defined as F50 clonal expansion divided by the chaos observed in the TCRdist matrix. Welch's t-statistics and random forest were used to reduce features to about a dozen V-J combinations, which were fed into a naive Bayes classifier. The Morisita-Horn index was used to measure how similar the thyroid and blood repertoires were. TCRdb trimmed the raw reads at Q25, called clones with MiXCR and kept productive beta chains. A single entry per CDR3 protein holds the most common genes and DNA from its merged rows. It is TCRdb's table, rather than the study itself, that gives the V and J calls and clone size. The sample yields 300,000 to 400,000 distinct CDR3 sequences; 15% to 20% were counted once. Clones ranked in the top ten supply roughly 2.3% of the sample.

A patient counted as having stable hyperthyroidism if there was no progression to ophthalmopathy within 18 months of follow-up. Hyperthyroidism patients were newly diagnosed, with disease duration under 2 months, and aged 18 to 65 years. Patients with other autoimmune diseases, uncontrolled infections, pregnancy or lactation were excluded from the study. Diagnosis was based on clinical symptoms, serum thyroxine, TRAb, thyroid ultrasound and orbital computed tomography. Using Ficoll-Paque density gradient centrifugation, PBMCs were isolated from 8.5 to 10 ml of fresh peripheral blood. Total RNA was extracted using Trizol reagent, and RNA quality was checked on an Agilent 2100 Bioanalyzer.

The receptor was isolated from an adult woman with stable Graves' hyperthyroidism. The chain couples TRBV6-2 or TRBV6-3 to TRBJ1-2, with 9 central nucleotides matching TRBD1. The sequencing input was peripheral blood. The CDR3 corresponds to CATGTGLRYGYTF. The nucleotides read TGTGCCACCGGGACAGGGTTGCGCTATGGCTACACCTTC.